These 15 T cell receptor beta chains were sequenced from one sample in a study of blood T cell repertoires in COVID-19. Sequencing used immunoSEQ multiplex PCR; TCRdb keeps in-frame clones, though not all of them. This sample has fewer than 130,000 clones, with around 87% found just once. Sequencing used peripheral blood. The receptor source for this set is a woman older than 75 with acute or convalescent COVID-19.

The chain uses TRBV7-8 and TRBJ1-1; D call uncertain. Germline loops: CDR1 SGHVS, CDR2 FQNEAQ. The CDR3 totals 14 residues. V was trimmed by 1 base and J by 0 bases, leaving 6 bases between them. CDR3: CASSLGRLNTEAFF. CDR3 bases: TGTGCCAGCAGCTTAGGGAGGCTGAACACTGAAGCTTTCTTT. Using reference TRBV7-8 and TRBJ1-1 for the parts outside the CDR3, the full variable domain is GAGVSQSPRYKVAKRGQDVALRCDPISGHVSLFWYQQALGQGPEFLTYFQNEAQLDKSGLPSDRFFAERPEGSVSTLKIQRTQQEDSAVYLCASSLGRLNTEAFFGQGTRLTVV.

The gene calls are TRBV19 and TRBJ1-2, with D unclear. The V and J ends lost 7 bases and 2 bases respectively, with 11 bases between them. The CDR3 runs to 13 residues. Germline CDR1 LNHDA, CDR2 SQIVND (reference sequence). CDR3 sequence: CASNPAGNYGYTF. Here the CDR3 DNA reads TGTGCCAGTAACCCCGCGGGGAACTATGGCTACACCTTC.

The chain uses TRBV7-2 and TRBJ2-7; TRBD2 agrees at 12 bases. The V and J ends lost 1 base and 5 bases, in that order; junction bases with no gene match: 6. Looked up from germline, CDR1 is SGHTA and CDR2 is FQGNSA. The CDR3 is 16 residues long. Written as DNA, the CDR3 is TGTGCCAGCAGCTTAGGGTCCCTAGCGGGGGGGGACGAGCAGTACTTC. This sequence encodes CASSLGSLAGGDEQYF. Full variable domain (outside the CDR3, taken from reference TRBV7-2 and TRBJ2-7): GAGVSQSPSNKVTEKGKDVELRCDPISGHTALYWYRQSLGQGLEFLIYFQGNSAPDKSGLPSDRFSAERTGGSVSTLTIQRTQQEDSAVYLCASSLGSLAGGDEQYFGPGTRLTVT.

This sequence joins TRBV30 and TRBJ1-1; 7 bases line up with TRBD1. J gave up 6 bases and V 4 bases, and 8 bases lay outside the gene matches. The CDR3 is made up of 13 amino acids. Germline CDR1 and CDR2: GTSNPN and SVGIG (reference sequence). The CDR3 protein is CAWTRQGLPEAFF. Written as DNA, the CDR3 is TGTGCCTGGACCAGACAGGGTTTGCCTGAAGCTTTCTTT.

The chain joins TRBV2 to TRBJ1-5, with D hard to call. The germline V gene has CDR1 SNHLY and CDR2 FYNNEI. The CDR3 loop spans 14 amino acids. V lost 3 bases and J 4 bases, leaving 10 bases between the germline ends. The CDR3 sequence: CASSDVTDNQPQHF. CDR3 in DNA: TGTGCCAGCAGTGACGTTACAGATAATCAGCCCCAGCATTTT.

J is TRBJ1-3 and V is TRBV21-1. TRBV21-1 is classified as a pseudogene. CDR3 size: 21 residues. The CDR3 region is CASSKVRPHNRLPLSGNTIYF. CDR3 DNA: TGTGCCAGCAGCAAAGTGCGCCCCCACAACAGACTACCACTCTCTGGAAACACCATATATTTT.

The genes are TRBV9 and TRBJ2-3, with 9 nucleotides matching TRBD2. Germline V gene lookup returns CDR1 SGDLS and CDR2 YYNGEE. The CDR3 is made up of 16 amino acids. The J segment lost 4 bases and the V segment lost 3 bases, leaving 9 bases of the junction unmatched. CDR3 in amino acids: CASSAGQRGVADTQYF. The CDR3 coding sequence is TGTGCCAGCAGCGCCGGGCAGCGGGGGGTCGCAGATACGCAGTATTTT.

This chain uses TRBV6-1 with TRBJ1-6, with no clear D. The CDR3 contains 14 residues. V lost 1 base to trimming and J lost 9 bases, with 10 bases between them. Germline V lookup: CDR1 MNHNS, CDR2 SASEGT. DNA of the CDR3: TGTGCCAGCAGTGAAGTAACAGTGAGTTCACCCCTCCACTTT. Encoded protein: CASSEVTVSSPLHF.

The CDR3 DNA reads TGCGCCAGCAGCTTTGGGACAGGGGCTAACAATGAGCAGTTCTTC. As protein: CASSFGTGANNEQFF. The chain uses TRBV5-1 and TRBJ2-1; TRBD1 agrees at 10 bases. V trimming: 2 bases; J trimming: 5 bases; junction bases outside the gene matches: 4. CDR3 length: 15 amino acids. CDR1 SGHRS and CDR2 YFSETQ come from the germline V gene.

The chain carries TRBV6-6 and TRBJ2-7, with a tentative D call TRBD2 (6 bases). Germline loops: CDR1 MNHNY, CDR2 SVGAGI (reference sequence). V was cut by 8 bases and J by 2 bases, with 10 bases left in between. The CDR3 runs 12 residues. As DNA, the CDR3 is TGTGCCAGCGGGGACTGGGCCTACGAGCAGTACTTC. Translated: CASGDWAYEQYF.

The chain joins TRBV4-1 to TRBJ1-1; tentative D call: TRBD1 (6 bases). The CDR3 sequence is 13 residues long. The ends were cut back, 4 bases at V and 6 bases at J, with 12 bases in the middle. The germline CDR1 and CDR2 sequences are MGHRA and YSYEKL. The CDR3 DNA follows: TGCGCCAGCAGCCGAGAACAGGGACCTGAAGCTTTCTTT. It specifies CASSREQGPEAFF.

The chain has TRBV18 and TRBJ1-5; 9 bases align to TRBD1. V shed 2 bases and J 3 bases; nucleotides not matched to a gene: 5. Per the germline V gene, CDR1 is KGHSH and CDR2 is LQKENI. The CDR3 spans 16 residues. Here the CDR3 DNA reads TGTGCCAGCTCACCAAGCCGGGACAGGGTCAATCAGCCCCAGCATTTT. This codes for CASSPSRDRVNQPQHF.

The J gene is TRBJ1-6, the V gene TRBV3-1 (or the pseudogene TRBV3-2), with no clear D. The germline CDR1 and CDR2 sequences are LGHDT and YNNKEL (reference sequence). CDR3 length equals 13 residues. The V gene lost 4 bases and the J gene lost 5 bases, with 6 bases spanning the gap. The CDR3 DNA reads TGTGCCAGCAGCCGTCTTGATAATTCACCCCTCCACTTT. Translation: CASSRLDNSPLHF.

The chain links TRBV9 to TRBJ2-1, with D possibly matching TRBD2 (6 bases). This CDR3 has 15 residues. Trimming removed 0 bases from V and 4 bases from J, with 11 bases in between. The germline V gene has CDR1 SGDLS and CDR2 YYNGEE. The CDR3 is CASSVEGSGYNEQFF. In DNA, the CDR3 is TGTGCCAGCAGCGTAGAAGGGAGCGGGTACAATGAGCAGTTCTTC.

V and J are TRBV6-5 and TRBJ2-2, with a possible D match to TRBD1 (5 bases). The CDR3 totals 12 residues. CDR1 and CDR2 (germline): MNHEY, SVGAGI. V was shortened by 6 bases and J by 6 bases, with 8 bases between the two germline ends. This chain's CDR3 is CASRGVAGELFF. CDR3 sequence (DNA): TGTGCCAGCAGAGGGGTTGCCGGGGAGCTGTTTTTT.